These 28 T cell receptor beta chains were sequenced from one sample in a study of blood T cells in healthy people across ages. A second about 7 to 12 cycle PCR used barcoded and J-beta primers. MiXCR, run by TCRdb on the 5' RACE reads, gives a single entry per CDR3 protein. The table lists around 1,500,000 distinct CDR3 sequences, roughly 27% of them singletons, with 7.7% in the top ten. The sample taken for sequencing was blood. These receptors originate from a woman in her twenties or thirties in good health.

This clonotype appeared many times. CDR3 region: CASSLKGANYGYTF. CDR3 bases: TGTGCCAGCAGTTTAAAAGGGGCCAACTATGGCTACACCTTC. The chain has TRBV27 and TRBJ1-2; D possibly corresponds to TRBD1 (5 bases). V was trimmed by 2 bases and J by 2 bases, leaving 9 bases between them. This CDR3 is built from 14 residues. CDR1 and CDR2 (germline): MNHEY, SMNVEV (reference sequence).

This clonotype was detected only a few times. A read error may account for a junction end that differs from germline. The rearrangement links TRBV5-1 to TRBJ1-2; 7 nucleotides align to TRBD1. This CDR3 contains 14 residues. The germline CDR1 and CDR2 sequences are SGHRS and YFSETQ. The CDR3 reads CASSFTGDNYGYTF. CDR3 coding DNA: TGCGCCAGTAGCTTTACAGGGGATAACTATGGCTACACCTTC.

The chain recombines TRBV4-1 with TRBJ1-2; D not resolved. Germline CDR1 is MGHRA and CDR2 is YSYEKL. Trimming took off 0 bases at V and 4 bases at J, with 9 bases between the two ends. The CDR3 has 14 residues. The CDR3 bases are TGCGCCAGCAGCCAAGATGGGAGCATCTATGGCTACACCTTC. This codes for CASSQDGSIYGYTF.

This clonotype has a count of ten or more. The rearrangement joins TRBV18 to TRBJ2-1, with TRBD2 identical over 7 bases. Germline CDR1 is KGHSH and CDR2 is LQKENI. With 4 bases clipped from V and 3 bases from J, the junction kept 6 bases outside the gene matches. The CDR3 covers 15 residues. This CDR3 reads CASSLGSGNYNEQFF. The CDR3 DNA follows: TGTGCCAGCTCACTTGGGAGCGGGAACTACAATGAGCAGTTCTTC. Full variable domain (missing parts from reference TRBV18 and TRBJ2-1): NAGVMQNPRHLVRRRGQEARLRCSPMKGHSHVYWYRQLPEEGLKFMVYLQKENIIDESGMPKERFSAEFPKEGPSILRIQQVVRGDSAAYFCASSLGSGNYNEQFFGPGTRLTVL.

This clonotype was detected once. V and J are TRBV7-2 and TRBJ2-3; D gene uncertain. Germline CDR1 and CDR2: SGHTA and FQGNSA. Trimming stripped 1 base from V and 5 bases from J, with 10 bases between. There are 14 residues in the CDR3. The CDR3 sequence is CASSLDGNRDTQYF. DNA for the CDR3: TGTGCCAGCAGCTTAGACGGAAACAGAGATACGCAGTATTTT.

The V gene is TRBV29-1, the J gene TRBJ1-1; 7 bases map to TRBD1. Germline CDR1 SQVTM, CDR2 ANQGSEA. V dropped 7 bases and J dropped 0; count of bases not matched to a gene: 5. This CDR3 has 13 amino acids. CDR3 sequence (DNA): TGCAGCGCCTACAGGGGATTGAACACTGAAGCTTTCTTT. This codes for CSAYRGLNTEAFF.

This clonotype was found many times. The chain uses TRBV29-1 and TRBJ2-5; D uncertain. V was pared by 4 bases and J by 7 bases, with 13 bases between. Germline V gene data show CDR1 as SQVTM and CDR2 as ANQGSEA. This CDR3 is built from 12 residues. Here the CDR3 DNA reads TGCAGCGTTGGGACGGAGTTAAGGACCCAGTACTTC. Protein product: CSVGTELRTQYF. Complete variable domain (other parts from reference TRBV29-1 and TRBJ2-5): SAVISQKPSRDICQRGTSLTIQCQVDSQVTMMFWYRQQPGQSLTLIATANQGSEATYESGFVIDKFPISRPNLTFSTLTVSNMSPEDSSIYLCSVGTELRTQYFGPGTRLLVL.

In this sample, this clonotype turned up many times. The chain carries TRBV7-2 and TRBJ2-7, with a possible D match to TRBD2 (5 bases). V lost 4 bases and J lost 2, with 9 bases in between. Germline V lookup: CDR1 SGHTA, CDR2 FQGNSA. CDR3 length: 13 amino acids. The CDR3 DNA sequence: TGTGCCAGCAGCTCCCGGACTGCCTACGAGCAGTACTTC. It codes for CASSSRTAYEQYF.

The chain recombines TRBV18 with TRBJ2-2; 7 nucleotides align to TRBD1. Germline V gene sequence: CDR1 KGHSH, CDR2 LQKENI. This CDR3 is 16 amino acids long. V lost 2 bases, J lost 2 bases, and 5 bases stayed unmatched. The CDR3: CASSPGRGTNTGELFF. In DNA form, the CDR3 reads TGTGCCAGCTCACCAGGCAGGGGGACAAACACCGGGGAGCTGTTTTTT.

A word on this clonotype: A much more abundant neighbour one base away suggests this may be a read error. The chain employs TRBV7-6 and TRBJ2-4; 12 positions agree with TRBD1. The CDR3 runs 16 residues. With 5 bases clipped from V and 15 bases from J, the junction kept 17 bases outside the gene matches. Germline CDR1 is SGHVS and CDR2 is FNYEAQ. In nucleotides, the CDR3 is TGTGCCAGCAGCGCTACTAATTCCGGGACAGGGGGCGAGCGGTACTTC. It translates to CASSATNSGTGGERYF.

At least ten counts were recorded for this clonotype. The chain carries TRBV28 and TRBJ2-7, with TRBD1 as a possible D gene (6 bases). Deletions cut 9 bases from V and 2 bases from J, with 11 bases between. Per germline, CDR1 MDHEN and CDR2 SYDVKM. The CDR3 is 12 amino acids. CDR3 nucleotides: TGTGCCAGTTTTGGGGGCACCTACGAGCAGTACTTC. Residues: CASFGGTYEQYF.

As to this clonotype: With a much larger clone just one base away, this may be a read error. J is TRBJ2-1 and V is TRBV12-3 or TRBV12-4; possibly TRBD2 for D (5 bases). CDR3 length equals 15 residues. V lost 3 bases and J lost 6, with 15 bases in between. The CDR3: CASSFSRGRGNEQFF. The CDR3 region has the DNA TGTGCCAGCAGTTTCTCTAGAGGGAGAGGCAATGAGCAGTTCTTC.

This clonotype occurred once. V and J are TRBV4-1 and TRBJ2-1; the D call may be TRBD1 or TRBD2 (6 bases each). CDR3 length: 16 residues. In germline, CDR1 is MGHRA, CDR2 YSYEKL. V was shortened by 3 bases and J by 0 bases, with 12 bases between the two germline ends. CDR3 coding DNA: TGCGCCAGCAGCCATATCGGGGGCCTCTCCTACAATGAGCAGTTCTTC. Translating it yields CASSHIGGLSYNEQFF.

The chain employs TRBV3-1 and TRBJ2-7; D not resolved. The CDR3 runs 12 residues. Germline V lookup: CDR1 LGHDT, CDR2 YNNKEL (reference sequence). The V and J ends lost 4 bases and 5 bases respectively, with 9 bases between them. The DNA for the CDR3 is TGTGCCAGCAGCCCCGACATCCACGAGCAGTACTTC. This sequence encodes CASSPDIHEQYF.

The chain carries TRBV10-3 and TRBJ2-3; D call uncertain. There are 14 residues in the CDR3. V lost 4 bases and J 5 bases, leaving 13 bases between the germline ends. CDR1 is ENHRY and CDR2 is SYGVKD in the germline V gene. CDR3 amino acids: CAISAVDAIDTQYF. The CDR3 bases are TGTGCCATCAGTGCAGTGGATGCGATAGATACGCAGTATTTT.

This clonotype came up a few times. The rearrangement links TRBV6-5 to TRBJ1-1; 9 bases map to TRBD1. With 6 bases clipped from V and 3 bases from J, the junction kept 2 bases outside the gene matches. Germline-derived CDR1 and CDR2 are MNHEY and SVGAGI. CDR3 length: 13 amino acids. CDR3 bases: TGTGCCAGCAGGGACAGGGGACACACTGAAGCTTTCTTT. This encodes CASRDRGHTEAFF.

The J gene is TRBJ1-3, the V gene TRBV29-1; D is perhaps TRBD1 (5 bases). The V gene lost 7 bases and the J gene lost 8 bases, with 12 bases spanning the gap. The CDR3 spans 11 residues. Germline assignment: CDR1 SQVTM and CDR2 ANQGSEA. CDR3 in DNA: TGCAGCGGTGAGGGGAGGGACACCATATATTTT. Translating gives CSGEGRDTIYF. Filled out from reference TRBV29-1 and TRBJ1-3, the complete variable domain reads SAVISQKPSRDICQRGTSLTIQCQVDSQVTMMFWYRQQPGQSLTLIATANQGSEATYESGFVIDKFPISRPNLTFSTLTVSNMSPEDSSIYLCSGEGRDTIYFGEGSWLTVV.

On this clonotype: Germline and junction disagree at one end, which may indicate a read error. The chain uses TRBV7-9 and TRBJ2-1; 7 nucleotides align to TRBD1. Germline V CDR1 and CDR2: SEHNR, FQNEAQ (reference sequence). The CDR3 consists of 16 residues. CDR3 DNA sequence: TGTGCCAGCGGCTTTGCGCGTCGGGACAGCCGCGATGAGCAGTTCTTC. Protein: CASGFARRDSRDEQFF.

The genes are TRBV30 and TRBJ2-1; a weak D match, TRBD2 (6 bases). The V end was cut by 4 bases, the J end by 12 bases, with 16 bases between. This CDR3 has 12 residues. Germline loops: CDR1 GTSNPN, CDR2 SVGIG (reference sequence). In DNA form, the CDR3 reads TGTGCCTGGACCCCTTTCGGGGGAACGCAGTTCTTC. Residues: CAWTPFGGTQFF.

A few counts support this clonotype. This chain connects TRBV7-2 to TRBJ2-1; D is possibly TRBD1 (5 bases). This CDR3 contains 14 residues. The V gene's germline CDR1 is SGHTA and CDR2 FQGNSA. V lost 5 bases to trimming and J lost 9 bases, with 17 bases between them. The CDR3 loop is CASSPQGSLGEQFF. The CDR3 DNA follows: TGTGCCAGCAGCCCCCAGGGTTCCTTAGGTGAGCAGTTCTTC. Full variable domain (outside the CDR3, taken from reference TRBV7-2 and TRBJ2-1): GAGVSQSPSNKVTEKGKDVELRCDPISGHTALYWYRQSLGQGLEFLIYFQGNSAPDKSGLPSDRFSAERTGGSVSTLTIQRTQQEDSAVYLCASSPQGSLGEQFFGPGTRLTVL.

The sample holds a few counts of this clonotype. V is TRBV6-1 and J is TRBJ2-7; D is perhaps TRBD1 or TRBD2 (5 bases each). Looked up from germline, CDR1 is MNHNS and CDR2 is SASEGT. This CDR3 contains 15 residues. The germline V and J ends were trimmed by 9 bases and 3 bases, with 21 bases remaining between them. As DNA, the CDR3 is TGTGCCAGTCAGTCGGTTGGGGACCAAAACTACGAGCAGTACTTC. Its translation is CASQSVGDQNYEQYF.

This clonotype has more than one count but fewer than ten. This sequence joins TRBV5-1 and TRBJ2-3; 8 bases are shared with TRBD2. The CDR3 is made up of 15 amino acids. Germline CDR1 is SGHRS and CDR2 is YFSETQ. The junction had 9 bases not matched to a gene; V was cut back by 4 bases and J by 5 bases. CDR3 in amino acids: CASSPDVAGLDTQYF. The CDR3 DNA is TGCGCCAGCAGCCCGGACGTAGCGGGGCTAGATACGCAGTATTTT.

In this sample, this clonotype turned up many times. Here the CDR3 DNA reads TGTGCCATCAGCCCCACAGGAAACAATGAGCAGTTCTTC. Translated: CAISPTGNNEQFF. The rearrangement links TRBV10-3 to TRBJ2-1; perhaps TRBD1 as D (5 bases). CDR3 length equals 13 residues. V lost 6 bases and J lost 5, with 11 bases in between. Germline V lookup: CDR1 ENHRY, CDR2 SYGVKD.

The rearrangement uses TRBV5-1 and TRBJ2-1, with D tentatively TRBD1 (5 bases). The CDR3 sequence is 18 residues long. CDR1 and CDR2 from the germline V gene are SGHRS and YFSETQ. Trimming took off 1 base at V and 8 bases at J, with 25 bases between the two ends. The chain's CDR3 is CASSLTAVGAAGVYEQFF. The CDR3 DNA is TGCGCCAGCAGCTTGACTGCGGTAGGGGCCGCTGGGGTCTATGAGCAGTTCTTC.

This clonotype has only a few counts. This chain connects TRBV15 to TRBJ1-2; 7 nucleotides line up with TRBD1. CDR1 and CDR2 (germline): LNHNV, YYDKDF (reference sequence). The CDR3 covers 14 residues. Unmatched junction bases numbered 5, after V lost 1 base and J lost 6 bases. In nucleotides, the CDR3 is TGTGCCACCAGCAGAGGCGAGACAGGGCATGGCTACACCTTC. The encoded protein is CATSRGETGHGYTF. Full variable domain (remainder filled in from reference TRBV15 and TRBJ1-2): DAMVIQNPRYQVTQFGKPVTLSCSQTLNHNVMYWYQQKSSQAPKLLFHYYDKDFNNEADTPDNFQSRRPNTSFCFLDIRSPGLGDTAMYLCATSRGETGHGYTFGSGTRLTVV.

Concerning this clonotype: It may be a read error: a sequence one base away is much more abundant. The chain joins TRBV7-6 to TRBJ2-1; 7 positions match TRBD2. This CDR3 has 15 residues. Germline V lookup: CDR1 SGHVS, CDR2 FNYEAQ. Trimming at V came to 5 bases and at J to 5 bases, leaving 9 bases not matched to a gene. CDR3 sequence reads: CASSAGLVVDNEQFF. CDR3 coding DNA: TGTGCCAGCAGCGCCGGACTAGTGGTCGACAATGAGCAGTTCTTC.

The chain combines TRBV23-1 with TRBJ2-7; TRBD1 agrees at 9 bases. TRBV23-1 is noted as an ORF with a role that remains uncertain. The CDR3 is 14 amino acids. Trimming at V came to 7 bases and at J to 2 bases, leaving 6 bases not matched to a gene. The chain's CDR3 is CASKGTGCPYEQYF. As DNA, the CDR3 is TGCGCCAGCAAGGGGACAGGGTGTCCCTACGAGCAGTACTTC.

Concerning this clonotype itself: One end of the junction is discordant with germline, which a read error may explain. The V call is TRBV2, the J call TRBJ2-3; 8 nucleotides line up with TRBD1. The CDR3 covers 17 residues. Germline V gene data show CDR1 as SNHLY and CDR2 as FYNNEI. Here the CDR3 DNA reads TGTGCCAGTAGTGAATATTCACCGCAGGGGGCCCTTAATGTGCAGTATTTT. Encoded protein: CASSEYSPQGALNVQYF.